This TCR beta chain derives from a study of OX40 agonist ivuxolimab in advanced cancers. Across the whole study: Every 2 weeks, ivuxolimab was infused into the patients intravenously at between 0.01 and 10 mg/kg. Participants averaged approximately 60 years of age (range roughly 23 to 85) and were over 75% male.

Broader study findings: The average count of expanded clones was higher among CD8+ T cells than among CD4+.

Of note for this clone: The antigen is not known.

The CDR3 totals 14 residues. Germline CDR1 SNHLY, CDR2 FYNNEI. V was clipped by 2 bases and J by 10 bases; unmatched bases: 9. Data came from immunoSEQ multiplex PCR; TCRdb stores just in-frame clones and leaves some out. Counted here are over 90,000 clones, around 90% occurring once; the ten biggest clones make up 0.15% to 0.2%. Sequenced material: CD4+ or CD8+ T cells sorted from blood, taken in a trial of the OX40 agonist ivuxolimab. This chain connects TRBV2 to TRBJ1-1; 8 nucleotides agree with TRBD1. This clonotype was sampled from an adult with an advanced solid tumor such as melanoma, head and neck, liver or kidney cancer. CDR3 in amino acids: CASSELRTGSAAFF. The CDR3 nucleotides are TGTGCCAGCAGTGAATTAAGGACAGGGTCGGCAGCTTTCTTT.